This record looks at one TCR beta chain sequence and its context. What it recognizes is unknown. A junction end diverges from the germline sequence, so it may reflect a read error. This entry is derived from a study of blood T cells in healthy people across ages. Alongside a J-beta primer mix, a sample-barcoded 5' primer served in a second PCR lasting about 7 to 12 cycles. A template-switch adaptor containing 12 random nucleotides labeled each cDNA molecule. TCRdb passed the 5' RACE reads through MiXCR, listing each CDR3 protein once. Of hundreds of thousands of distinct CDR3 sequences in the sample, roughly 53% were seen once. Study-wide results and limits: A strong correlation was found between TCR beta diversity and the percentage of naive T cells. Higher diversity and more naive CD4+ cells were features of long-lived donors, compared to aged donors.

This CDR3 region has 15 residues. CDR1 SGHAT and CDR2 FQNNGV come from the germline V gene. The chain combines TRBV11-2 with TRBJ2-6; the D gene is possibly TRBD1 (5 bases). This receptor was identified in a man aged 60 to 75 in good health. The sequenced sample consisted of blood. The CDR3 loop reads CASSYRISGANILTF. CDR3 nucleotides: TGTGCCAGCAGCTACCGAATCTCTGGGGCCAACATCCTGACTTTC.